Each of the 11 T cell receptor beta chains below was sequenced from the same sample in a study of blood T cell repertoires in COVID-19. Profiling relied on immunoSEQ multiplex PCR, and the TCRdb table lists in-frame clones only, not all of them. The table lists more than 95,000 clones, around 82% of them singletons. The sample was peripheral blood. These receptors all come from a human donor in a cohort sampled during active or convalescent COVID-19.

The chain joins TRBV6-5 to TRBJ1-3; TRBD1 is a possible D gene (6 bases). The V and J ends lost 6 bases and 2 bases respectively, with 11 bases between them. The CDR3 extends over 14 amino acids. Germline CDR1 MNHEY, CDR2 SVGAGI. Written as DNA, the CDR3 is TGTGCCAGCAGGTCCAGGGGTGCTGGAAACACCATATATTTT. Translating it yields CASRSRGAGNTIYF.

The chain joins TRBV10-3 to TRBJ2-1; 8 bases line up with TRBD2. Germline V gives CDR1 ENHRY, CDR2 SYGVKD. The CDR3 consists of 15 residues. The V segment lost 8 bases and the J segment 5 bases; nucleotides outside the gene matches: 11. The CDR3 sequence is CAIRWGAGADNEQFF. The CDR3 DNA reads as TGTGCCATCCGGTGGGGAGCGGGGGCCGACAATGAGCAGTTCTTC.

This rearrangement joins TRBV11-2 to TRBJ1-6; tentative D call: TRBD1 (5 bases). Germline loops: CDR1 SGHAT, CDR2 FQNNGV. The CDR3 has 15 residues. Trimming left V 3 bases short and J 14 bases short, with 20 bases between. As DNA, the CDR3 is TGTGCCAGCAGCTTTCACCATGGAGAGGGGAGGGCCCTCCACTTT. This encodes CASSFHHGEGRALHF.

The chain links TRBV2 to TRBJ2-2; D perhaps matches TRBD1 (5 bases). CDR1 is SNHLY and CDR2 is FYNNEI in the germline V gene. V lost 4 bases and J lost 5, with 14 bases in between. The CDR3 extends over 15 amino acids. The DNA of the CDR3 is TGTGCCAGCAGTGCAGACAGCCCCGGGACCGGGGAGCTGTTTTTT. Amino acids: CASSADSPGTGELFF. The whole variable domain, filled in from reference TRBV2 and TRBJ2-2, reads EPEVTQTPSHQVTQMGQEVILRCVPISNHLYFYWYRQILGQKVEFLVSFYNNEISEKSEIFDDQFSVERPDGSNFTLKIRSTKLEDSAMYFCASSADSPGTGELFFGEGSRLTVL.

The sample holds a few counts of this clone. The chain recombines TRBV19 with TRBJ1-1, with 7 positions matching TRBD1. Unmatched junction bases numbered 5, after V lost 0 bases and J lost 7 bases. The CDR3 covers 14 residues. CDR1 and CDR2 (germline): LNHDA, SQIVND (reference sequence). As DNA, the CDR3 is TGTGCCAGTAGTATAGATAACAGGGGAGGTGAAGCTTTCTTT. Protein sequence: CASSIDNRGGEAFF.

This clone has only one observation. The V call is TRBV9, the J call TRBJ2-7, with D tentatively TRBD2 (5 bases). This CDR3 spans 14 amino acids. CDR1 and CDR2 (germline): SGDLS, YYNGEE. V lost 6 bases and J 6 bases, leaving 19 bases between the germline ends. CDR3 loop: CASKQNEGDGEQYF. DNA for the CDR3: TGTGCCAGCAAACAAAACGAGGGCGATGGCGAGCAGTACTTC.

This sequence joins TRBV5-1 and TRBJ1-4, with unresolved D. The V end lost 3 bases, the J end lost 4 bases, and 7 bases lay between the germline ends. Germline V gene sequence: CDR1 SGHRS, CDR2 YFSETQ. The CDR3 totals 13 residues. CDR3 in amino acids: CASSYGLNEKLFF. CDR3 sequence (DNA): TGCGCCAGCAGCTACGGACTTAATGAAAAACTGTTTTTT.

This CDR3 reads CASSLVTGGFGNTEAFF. The CDR3, as DNA: TGCGCCAGCAGCTTGGTAACAGGGGGATTTGGAAACACTGAAGCTTTCTTT. The J gene is TRBJ1-1, the V gene TRBV5-1, with 8 nucleotides matching TRBD1. The length of the CDR3 is 17 residues. The junction had 9 bases not matched to a gene; V was cut back by 0 bases and J by 2 bases. CDR1 and CDR2 from the germline V gene are SGHRS and YFSETQ.

This clone was picked up one time. This chain links TRBV28 with TRBJ1-2; tentatively, D is TRBD1 (5 bases). Trimming cost V 7 bases and J 4 bases, with 19 bases left between them. Germline V gene sequence: CDR1 MDHEN, CDR2 SYDVKM. The CDR3 is made up of 15 amino acids. The CDR3 nucleotides read TGTGCCAGCACCCCCGCCGGGTCCCAGGGCTATGGCTACACCTTC. Encoded protein: CASTPAGSQGYGYTF.

The V gene is TRBV27, the J gene TRBJ2-2, with D possibly being TRBD1 (6 bases). V shed 6 bases and J shed 5 bases, with 13 bases lying between them. Germline CDR1 is MNHEY and CDR2 is SMNVEV (reference sequence). The CDR3 has 14 residues. CDR3 DNA sequence: TGTGCCAGCAGCCGGACAGTAACTACCGGGGAGCTGTTTTTT. Protein product: CASSRTVTTGELFF.

J is TRBJ2-5 and V is TRBV10-2, with 15 nucleotides matching TRBD2. The length of the CDR3 is 17 residues. Germline trimming cut 6 bases from V and 2 bases from J; bases unmatched to any gene: 7. Per the germline V gene, CDR1 is WSHSY and CDR2 is SAAADI. CDR3 DNA: TGCGCCAGCAGCGGACTAGCGGGGGGGAGGTGGCAAGAGACCCAGTACTTC. Residues: CASSGLAGGRWQETQYF.